This T cell receptor (beta chain) was recorded in a study of blood T cells in healthy people across ages. Each donor supplied approximately 10 milliliters of peripheral blood. Whenever a sample was processed, at least 7 million PBMCs were isolated. The CDR3 covers 15 residues. The V gene end was trimmed by 0 bases and the J gene end by 4 bases; junction bases not matched to a gene: 1. CDR1 is LGHNA and CDR2 is YSLEER in the germline V gene. For the second PCR, which ran for 7 to 11 cycles, a sample-barcoded 5' primer and a J-beta primer mix were used. Every sample returned 2.5 million or more CDR3-containing paired-end reads. TCRdb ran MiXCR on the 5' RACE reads and lists one entry per CDR3 protein. Found here are approximately 800,000 distinct CDR3 sequences, 56% of them singletons; the top ten hold about a quarter. This clonotype has just a few counts. Its antigen is not known. Notes on the study in general: Observed TCR beta diversity showed a strong correlation with the percentage of naive T cells as measured by flow cytometry.

V and J are TRBV4-3 and TRBJ2-1, with 9 bases lining up with TRBD2. The TCR originated in a man between 40 and 49 years old in good health. Input material: blood. Here the CDR3 reads CASSQDLAGYNEQFF. The DNA of the CDR3 is TGCGCCAGCAGCCAAGACCTAGCGGGATACAATGAGCAGTTCTTC.